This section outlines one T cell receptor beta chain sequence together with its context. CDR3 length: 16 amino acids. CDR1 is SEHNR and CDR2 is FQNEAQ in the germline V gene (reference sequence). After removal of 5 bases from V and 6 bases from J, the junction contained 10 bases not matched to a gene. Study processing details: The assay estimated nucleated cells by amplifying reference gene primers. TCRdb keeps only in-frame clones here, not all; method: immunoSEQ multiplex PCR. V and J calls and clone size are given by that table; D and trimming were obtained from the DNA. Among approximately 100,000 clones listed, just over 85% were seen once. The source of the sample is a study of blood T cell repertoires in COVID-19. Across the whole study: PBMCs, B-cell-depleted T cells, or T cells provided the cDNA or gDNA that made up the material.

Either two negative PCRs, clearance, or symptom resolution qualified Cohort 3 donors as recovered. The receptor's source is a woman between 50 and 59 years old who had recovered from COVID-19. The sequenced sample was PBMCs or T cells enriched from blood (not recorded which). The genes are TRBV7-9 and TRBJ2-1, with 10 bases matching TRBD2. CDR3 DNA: TGTGCCAGCAGCCCCAGCGGGAGGGTATCAAGCAATGAGCAGTTCTTC. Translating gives CASSPSGRVSSNEQFF. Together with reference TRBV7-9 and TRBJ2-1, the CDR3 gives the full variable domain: DTGVSQNPRHKITKRGQNVTFRCDPISEHNRLYWYRQTLGQGPEFLTYFQNEAQLEKSRLLSDRFSAERPKGSFSTLEIQRTEQGDSAMYLCASSPSGRVSSNEQFFGPGTRLTVL.